These T cell receptor beta chains were read from a single sample in a study of post-analysis software for immune sequencing data. One entry per CDR3 protein, called by TCRdb with MiXCR from the PCR reads. The data show 430,000 or so distinct CDR3 sequences, approximately 37% seen once. Source material: blood. The receptor source for this set is a girl aged 2 to 10 with multiple sclerosis. Both conserved end residues are part of each CDR3. D genes are given only for firm matches. Clone size is not always given. Where it is, it says once, few, many or a class for expanded clones.

abundance | j_gene | d_gene | v_gene | CDR3nt | CDR3aa
few | TRBJ2-1 | - | TRBV11-2 | TGTGCCAGCAGCTTAGATCGGTCAGGGCAGTTCTTC | CASSLDRSGQFF
- | TRBJ2-3 | TRBD1 | TRBV5-5 | TGTGCCAGCAGCTTGGTTAGGGGGCTGCAAGATACGCAGTATTTT | CASSLVRGLQDTQYF
few | TRBJ1-1 | TRBD1 | TRBV6-5 | TGTGCCAGCAGTTCGTTACCCGGACAGACAGGGTCTGGCACTGAAGCTTTCTTT | CASSSLPGQTGSGTEAFF
- | TRBJ1-6 | - | TRBV5-1 | TGCGCCAGCAGCTTGGGACAGCTTGTCTCACCCCTCCACTTT | CASSLGQLVSPLHF
few | TRBJ1-1 | TRBD1 | TRBV6-5 | TGTGCCAGCATCCCCGGGACAGGGGAATTGAACACTGAAGCTTTCTTT | CASIPGTGELNTEAFF
- | TRBJ2-5 | - | TRBV28 | TGTGCCAGCAGCCTCCCAGACCATGGCGGACAAGAGACCCAGTACTTC | CASSLPDHGGQETQYF
- | TRBJ1-4 | - | TRBV19 | TGTGCCAGTAGTATAGTTGACAGTGAAAAACTGTTTTTT | CASSIVDSEKLFF
- | TRBJ2-3 | - | TRBV4-1 | TGCGCCAGCAGCCTAACGACTAGTTATGGCACAGATACGCAGTATTTT | CASSLTTSYGTDTQYF
- | TRBJ1-1 | TRBD1 | TRBV6-5 | TGTGCCAGCATGGTACCACAGGGGTTGAACACTGAAGCTTTCTTT | CASMVPQGLNTEAFF
- | TRBJ2-3 | - | TRBV28 | TGTGCCAGCAGTCAACCGGACCGCTCGACGCAGTATTTT | CASSQPDRSTQYF
few | TRBJ2-5 | - | TRBV18 | TGTGCCAGCTCACCATTACCAGGGACCCGAGAGACCCAGTACTTC | CASSPLPGTRETQYF
- | TRBJ1-1 | - | TRBV28 | TGTGCCAGCAGTTCCCATGGACAGCGGAACACTGAAGCTTTCTTT | CASSSHGQRNTEAFF
few | TRBJ2-1 | TRBD2 | TRBV6-2/TRBV6-3 | TGTGCCAGCAGGAGCGGGGGGAATGAGCAGTTCTTC | CASRSGGNEQFF
- | TRBJ2-2 | - | TRBV5-1 | TGCGCCAGCAGCTTGCACCTAGGGACCGGGGAGCTGTTTTTT | CASSLHLGTGELFF
- | TRBJ1-5 | - | TRBV20-1 | TGCAGTGCTCGGGACCGGGTGCAGCCCCAGCATTTT | CSARDRVQPQHF
- | TRBJ1-5 | - | TRBV4-2 | TGTGCCAGCAGCGTATCGGCCCTCAATCAGCCCCAGCATTTT | CASSVSALNQPQHF
- | TRBJ2-1 | - | TRBV6-1 | TGTGCCAGCAGTGAAGGGGGGAGGAATGAGCAGTTCTTC | CASSEGGRNEQFF
- | TRBJ2-1 | - | TRBV2 | TGTGCCAGGGAACCCAAGCGGGCTAGTTTCAATGAGCAGTTCTTC | CAREPKRASFNEQFF
- | TRBJ2-5 | - | TRBV5-1 | TGCGCCAGCAGCTTGCGGGACTTTCAAGAGACCCAGTACTTC | CASSLRDFQETQYF
- | TRBJ2-5 | - | TRBV28 | TGTGCCAGCAGTTTATGGTCGCAGGGAGTGTTAGGAGAGACCCAGTACTTC | CASSLWSQGVLGETQYF
few | TRBJ2-3 | TRBD2 | TRBV5-1 | TGCGCAAGCCGGACCGGGGGGGAGAGCACAGATACGCAGTATTTT | CASRTGGESTDTQYF
few | TRBJ2-1 | - | TRBV20-1 | TGCAGTGCTAGAGGGGGTAGCGGCCCCTACAATGAGCAGTTCTTC | CSARGGSGPYNEQFF
- | TRBJ2-2 | TRBD2 | TRBV6-4 | TGTGCCAGCAAGCCAGGGAGGGGCGGCTTGAACACCGGGGAGCTGTTTTTT | CASKPGRGGLNTGELFF
- | TRBJ2-1 | - | TRBV7-3 | TGTGCCAGCAGCTCTCAGGGATCTAATGAGCAGTTCTTC | CASSSQGSNEQFF
- | TRBJ2-1 | - | TRBV7-2 | TGTGCCAGCAGCATATTGAGTTTTAGGTTTATGAATGAGCAGTTCTTC | CASSILSFRFMNEQFF
- | TRBJ2-7 | - | TRBV7-2 | TGTGCCAGCAGCTTAGGCAGGGTAGACGAGCAGTACTTC | CASSLGRVDEQYF
- | TRBJ2-3 | TRBD2 | TRBV10-2 | TGCGCCAGCAGTGGCGAGCGGGGCTTCACAGATACGCAGTATTTT | CASSGERGFTDTQYF
few | TRBJ2-7 | TRBD1 | TRBV7-8 | TGTGCCAGCAGCTTACAATCGATCGGGCCCAGACAGGGTTCCGCCGAGCAGTACTTC | CASSLQSIGPRQGSAEQYF
- | TRBJ2-3 | - | TRBV6-5 | TGTGCCAGCAGTACTGGGAGCACAGATACGCAGTATTTT | CASSTGSTDTQYF
few | TRBJ1-2 | - | TRBV15 | TGTGCCACCAGCAGTGGTCGCGGCTATGGCTACACCTTC | CATSSGRGYGYTF
- | TRBJ2-6 | - | TRBV28 | TGTGCCAGCAGCCCTACTTTTTTAGCCGGGGCCAACGTCCTGACTTTC | CASSPTFLAGANVLTF
once | TRBJ1-5 | - | TRBV12-3/TRBV12-4 | TGTGCCAGCAGTTTTTGGGGCAGTACCAATCAGCCCCAGCATTTT | CASSFWGSTNQPQHF
- | TRBJ2-3 | - | TRBV2 | TGTGCCAGCAGTGGACCGAGGGGCGTAGGCGATACGCAGTATTTT | CASSGPRGVGDTQYF
few | TRBJ1-1 | TRBD1 | TRBV18 | TGTGCCAGCTCACCAATCACATACGACAGGGGGCAAGTAGCTTTCTTT | CASSPITYDRGQVAFF
once | TRBJ2-1 | - | TRBV20-1 | TGCAGTGCTAGTGCCCCCACCTACAATGAGCAGTTCTTC | CSASAPTYNEQFF
- | TRBJ1-5 | - | TRBV30 | TGTGCCTGGAGTGGGGGGCGGGATCAGCCCCAGCATTTT | CAWSGGRDQPQHF
once | TRBJ2-5 | TRBD2 | TRBV28 | TGTGCCAGCAGTTGGCTAGCGGCCCCAAAGGGGTACTTC | CASSWLAAPKGYF
- | TRBJ2-5 | - | TRBV20-1 | TGCAGTGCCAACACCGCACAAATCCTGGGGAAGACCCAGTACTTC | CSANTAQILGKTQYF
- | TRBJ1-5 | - | TRBV7-9 | TGTGCCAGCAGCTTAGATTGGTCGGGCAATCAGCCCCAGCATTTT | CASSLDWSGNQPQHF
- | TRBJ2-3 | TRBD2 | TRBV12-3/TRBV12-4 | TGTGCCAGCAGTTTCGCTAGCGGGACAGACGGATCAGATACGCAGTATTTT | CASSFASGTDGSDTQYF
- | TRBJ1-4 | - | TRBV28 | TGTGCCAGCCGGGTAGCTAATGAAAAACTGTTTTTT | CASRVANEKLFF
- | TRBJ1-2 | - | TRBV12-3/TRBV12-4 | TGTGCCAGCAGTTTGACCCCGCGAAATAGTCGCTATGGCTACACCTTC | CASSLTPRNSRYGYTF
once | TRBJ1-5 | - | TRBV6-6 | TGTGCCAGCAGTTACGGGGGGCGAGAGCAGCCCCAGCATTTT | CASSYGGREQPQHF
- | TRBJ1-2 | TRBD1 | TRBV6-6 | TGTGCCAGCAGTTACTCGGGACAGGGTGGCTACACCTTC | CASSYSGQGGYTF
- | TRBJ2-4 | TRBD1 | TRBV4-1 | TGCGCCAGCAGCCAAGGACAGGGTAGGAGTTTTGCCAAAAACATTCAGTACTTC | CASSQGQGRSFAKNIQYF
- | TRBJ2-1 | - | TRBV7-2 | TGTGCCAGCAGCTTAGGTTCAGGAACCTACAATGAGCAGTTCTTC | CASSLGSGTYNEQFF
few | TRBJ1-5 | - | TRBV29-1 | TGCAGCGTTTATACAGGGCCCAAGGGCAATCAGCCCCAGCATTTT | CSVYTGPKGNQPQHF
few | TRBJ2-5 | - | TRBV27 | TGTGCCAGCAGTCCACTGGCAGGCACCCTATGGGGGAAGCAGTACTTC | CASSPLAGTLWGKQYF
- | TRBJ2-2 | TRBD1 | TRBV12-3/TRBV12-4 | TGTGCCAGCAGTGGGGACAGGGAAAACACCGGGGAGCTGTTTTTT | CASSGDRENTGELFF
few | TRBJ2-3 | - | TRBV4-1 | TGCGCCAGCAGCCCGACGGGACAAAGCACAGATACGCAGTATTTT | CASSPTGQSTDTQYF
- | TRBJ2-7 | - | TRBV6-6 | TGTGCCAGCAGTTATAATGAGCAGTACTTC | CASSYNEQYF
- | TRBJ2-3 | - | TRBV5-1 | TGCGCCAGCAGCTCAACACCCTACACAGATACGCAGTATTTT | CASSSTPYTDTQYF
- | TRBJ2-3 | TRBD2 | TRBV20-1 | TGCAGTGCTACTAGCGGGGGAACTAGCACAGATACGCAGTATTTT | CSATSGGTSTDTQYF